This entry concerns a single T cell receptor beta chain. CDR3 length: 15 amino acids. Germline V gene lookup returns CDR1 ENHRY and CDR2 SYGVKD. After removal of 4 bases from V and 8 bases from J, the junction contained 11 bases not matched to a gene. The entry originates in a study of T-cell memory formation after mild COVID-19. TCRdb passed the 5' RACE reads through MiXCR, listing each CDR3 protein once. Among 470,000 or so distinct CDR3 sequences, 15% to 20% were seen once, and the ten largest hold around 12%. The rearrangement joins TRBV10-3 to TRBJ1-5, with 7 bases that match TRBD1. The sequence derives from an adult woman who had mild COVID-19 (a few samples of this study predate the infection). Cell type and time point are not known. Material for sequencing was PBMCs or a T cell subset sorted from them (not recorded which). The CDR3 loop is CAISGAGGFVEPQHF. In DNA, the CDR3 is TGTGCCATCAGTGGGGCAGGGGGGTTCGTGGAGCCCCAGCATTTT.